The present T cell receptor (beta chain) was sequenced within a study of identical twins (dated by TCRdb to 2015 to 2016). Looking at the study overall: To test whether fetal clonotypes persist, the study used deep sequencing on TCR alpha and beta repertoires from monozygotic twins, unrelated adults of various ages, and cord blood. Replicate twin experiments were performed at different times using different library preparation protocols to rule out contamination. Points the paper makes about the study in general: Compared with coincidental sharing between unrelated individuals, out-of-frame TCR alpha sequences shared between twins had an excess of sequences with low generation probability. Invariant T cells such as MAIT and iNKT could partly confound zero-insertion analyses, although diverse VJ usage argued against such confounding for most clonotypes. In monozygotic twins, recombination models systematically underestimated out-of-frame TCR alpha sharing, but the models matched the sharing seen between unrelated individuals. A weaker excess of twin sharing was found in beta out-of-frame sequences because the signal-to-noise ratio was lowered by fewer shared sequences. Fewer insertions were carried by abundant cord blood beta clonotypes; a weaker similar trend was observed in young adult naive repertoires, while no such trend was observed in memory repertoires. Conclusions relied on cross-sectional statistical analysis, since the same donors could not be followed over many years.

The CDR3 has 14 amino acids, counting the end cysteine and phenylalanine. Only CDR3 DNA is held: 42 bases, read in frame from base 1. The germline V gene gives CDR1 as SNHLY and CDR2 as FYNNEI. From V the trimming removes 7 bases and from J it removes 3 bases, while the gene matches leave 5 bases of the junction unaccounted for. In its sample, this clonotype was seen a few times. There is no known antigen for this receptor. No much larger clone is present one base from it, and per-base qualities are unavailable. The library was prepared using 5' RACE. Sequencing relied on an Illumina HiSeq 2000. Template switching introduced a universal primer binding site; the final cDNA contained a unique molecular identifier, enabling accurate counting of TCR cDNA molecules. Specific primers in the conserved constant-segment region were used to synthesize first-strand cDNA for the TCR alpha and beta chains. To control for contamination, every cDNA library carried two barcodes: a SMART-Mk sample barcode plus Illumina barcodes. TruSeq adapter sequences along with Illumina sample barcodes were introduced in two successive PCR steps. The Illumina HiSeq platform was used with custom primers to sequence TCR alpha and beta cDNA libraries. As for how the authors treated the data: Raw reads were processed with MiGEC to extract unique molecular identifiers, and MiXCR was used to determine CDR3 positions. Recombination models were inferred per individual with the repgenHMM and IGoR tools using an EM algorithm. The analysis of shared clonotypes was done with the tcR package in R, with sharing normalized by the product of cloneset sizes. To study raw recombination without the effects of thymic and clonal selection, out-of-frame nonproductive sequences were analyzed. TCRdb reprocessed the public reads (quality trimming at Q25 with fastp, clone calling with MiXCR) and kept in-frame beta chains. Each CDR3 protein appears once, grouped with its most common genes and DNA. What appears here as the V and J calls and clone size reflects TCRdb's work, not the paper's. Present in this sample are 1.5 million to 2 million distinct CDR3 sequences, around a third of which were seen just once. 0.27% of the sample rests with the top ten.

All donors were healthy Caucasians. Sequencing was done on a sample of cord blood. The receptor's source is a newborn girl in good health. The rearranged chain carries TRBV2 and TRBJ1-1, with 10 junctional bases fitting TRBD1. The sequenced DNA is TGTGCCAGCATTCGACAGGGGGCGGACACTGAAGCTTTCTTT. Its product reads: CASIRQGADTEAFF.